This T cell receptor beta chain was retrieved from a study of beta chain features in type 1 diabetes. Study at large: Nearly 110,000,000 sorted cells were examined across all samples.

V gave up 5 bases and J gave up 3 bases, with 7 bases separating them. Germline V lookup: CDR1 SGHNT, CDR2 YENEEA. CDR3 length: 12 residues. The investigators reverse transcribed all of the isolated RNA, so they sequenced expressed TCRB transcripts. Libraries were prepared by immunoSEQ multiplex PCR; TCRdb keeps only in-frame clonotypes and omits some of them. The table has under 400,000 clones, 14% seen once. General study points: Shorter TCRB CDR3s, moderately but significantly so, were found in Type 1 diabetes patients in all four CD4+ subsets. More deletions and fewer insertions at VDJ junctions were found in patients with type 1 diabetes. For cells with high TCR expression, cDNA sequencing could yield over-representation.

The sample holds a few counts of this clone. Antigen unknown. This chain uses TRBV11-3 with TRBJ1-1; D uncertain. Sequenced: central memory CD4+ T cells from blood. This TCR derives from a man aged 25-40 years in good health. The CDR3 loop reads CASSTLYTEAFF. CDR3 bases: TGTGCCAGCAGCACCCTTTACACTGAAGCTTTCTTT.